Listed below are T cell receptor beta chains from one sample, sequenced in a study of spatial heterogeneity in lung cancer. MiXCR, run by TCRdb on the 5' RACE reads, gives a single entry per CDR3 protein. Of approximately 81,000 distinct CDR3 sequences detected, roughly 13% appear once; the ten largest clones hold 3.5% to 5.5%. Sequenced here: PBMCs, sampled at surgery. These receptors all stem from a male donor with early-stage non-small cell lung cancer. Both conserved end residues are part of each CDR3. Each record gives: D gene, J gene, clone size, V gene, CDR3 protein, CDR3 DNA. A D gene is named only where the DNA matches it firmly. Clone size is given for some rows only: seen once, a few or many times, or a class if the clone is expanded.

d_gene: NA
j_gene: TRBJ1-6
abundance: few
v_gene: TRBV12-3/TRBV12-4
CDR3aa: CASSRALSPLHF
CDR3nt: TGTGCCAGCAGTCGGGCCCTATCACCCCTCCACTTT

d_gene: NA
j_gene: TRBJ1-6
abundance: few
v_gene: TRBV6-6
CDR3aa: CASSYSAGMGSPLHF
CDR3nt: TGTGCCAGCAGTTACTCTGCAGGGATGGGTTCACCCCTCCACTTT

d_gene: NA
j_gene: TRBJ1-5
abundance: many
v_gene: TRBV20-1
CDR3aa: CSASQALNQPQHF
CDR3nt: TGCAGTGCCTCTCAGGCCCTCAATCAGCCCCAGCATTTT

d_gene: NA
j_gene: TRBJ1-4
abundance: NA
v_gene: TRBV7-8
CDR3aa: CASSPVGTRSEKLFF
CDR3nt: TGTGCCAGCAGTCCAGTGGGCACAAGAAGTGAAAAACTGTTTTTT

d_gene: TRBD2
j_gene: TRBJ2-3
abundance: few
v_gene: TRBV3-1
CDR3aa: CASSQGVGRAGDTQYF
CDR3nt: TGTGCCAGCAGCCAAGGGGTCGGGAGGGCCGGGGATACGCAGTATTTT

d_gene: TRBD2
j_gene: TRBJ2-3
abundance: NA
v_gene: TRBV29-1
CDR3aa: CSVEGEGNTDTQYF
CDR3nt: TGCAGCGTTGAAGGGGAGGGTAATACAGATACGCAGTATTTT

d_gene: NA
j_gene: TRBJ1-1
abundance: few
v_gene: TRBV20-1
CDR3aa: CSAISPRRTQNTEAFF
CDR3nt: TGCAGTGCTATAAGCCCAAGGCGGACCCAGAACACTGAAGCTTTCTTT

d_gene: TRBD2
j_gene: TRBJ2-1
abundance: few
v_gene: TRBV24-1
CDR3aa: CATSDLNGRGNEQFF
CDR3nt: TGTGCCACCAGTGATTTAAACGGGAGGGGGAATGAGCAGTTCTTC

d_gene: NA
j_gene: TRBJ1-1
abundance: few
v_gene: TRBV30
CDR3aa: CAWSSPQLAFF
CDR3nt: TGTGCCTGGAGTAGCCCTCAGCTAGCTTTCTTT

d_gene: NA
j_gene: TRBJ1-1
abundance: many
v_gene: TRBV7-9
CDR3aa: CASSLASGNTEAFF
CDR3nt: TGTGCCAGCAGCTTAGCGTCGGGGAACACTGAAGCTTTCTTT

d_gene: NA
j_gene: TRBJ1-6
abundance: many
v_gene: TRBV14
CDR3aa: CASSQGRDPYSPLHF
CDR3nt: TGTGCCAGCAGCCAGGGCAGGGACCCCTATTCACCCCTCCACTTT

d_gene: NA
j_gene: TRBJ1-1
abundance: few
v_gene: TRBV11-1
CDR3aa: CASSPGLGEEAFF
CDR3nt: TGTGCCAGCAGCCCCGGGCTTGGGGAAGAAGCTTTCTTT

d_gene: NA
j_gene: TRBJ2-3
abundance: NA
v_gene: TRBV3-1
CDR3aa: CASSQDRFPASGTDTQYF
CDR3nt: TGTGCCAGCAGCCAAGACAGGTTTCCGGCTAGCGGCACAGATACGCAGTATTTT

d_gene: NA
j_gene: TRBJ2-7
abundance: NA
v_gene: TRBV9
CDR3aa: CASSPQGRQSYEQYF
CDR3nt: TGTGCCAGCAGCCCCCAGGGACGCCAGTCCTACGAGCAGTACTTC

d_gene: NA
j_gene: TRBJ1-1
abundance: NA
v_gene: TRBV4-2
CDR3aa: CASSDGPYTEAFF
CDR3nt: TGTGCCAGCAGCGACGGACCGTACACTGAAGCTTTCTTT

d_gene: TRBD2
j_gene: TRBJ2-7
abundance: NA
v_gene: TRBV4-2
CDR3aa: CASSRAGTRAYEQYF
CDR3nt: TGTGCCAGCAGCCGAGCCGGGACTAGGGCCTACGAGCAGTACTTC

d_gene: NA
j_gene: TRBJ2-1
abundance: NA
v_gene: TRBV2
CDR3aa: CASRRTAADEQFF
CDR3nt: TGTGCCAGCAGGCGGACCGCTGCGGATGAGCAGTTCTTC

d_gene: NA
j_gene: TRBJ2-7
abundance: NA
v_gene: TRBV5-6
CDR3aa: CASSMDEKVLYEQYF
CDR3nt: TGTGCCAGCAGCATGGACGAGAAGGTTCTCTACGAGCAGTACTTC

d_gene: TRBD1
j_gene: TRBJ1-5
abundance: many
v_gene: TRBV20-1
CDR3aa: CSAWTGYNQPQHF
CDR3nt: TGCAGTGCCTGGACAGGCTACAATCAGCCCCAGCATTTT

d_gene: NA
j_gene: TRBJ2-2
abundance: NA
v_gene: TRBV5-1
CDR3aa: CASSLQVSTGELFF
CDR3nt: TGCGCCAGCAGCTTGCAAGTTTCGACCGGGGAGCTGTTTTTT

d_gene: NA
j_gene: TRBJ1-3
abundance: few
v_gene: TRBV20-1
CDR3aa: CSARHPGAGNTIYF
CDR3nt: TGCAGTGCTAGACACCCAGGGGCTGGAAACACCATATATTTT

d_gene: NA
j_gene: TRBJ1-4
abundance: NA
v_gene: TRBV29-1
CDR3aa: CSASVATNEKLFF
CDR3nt: TGCAGCGCGTCAGTTGCAACTAATGAAAAACTGTTTTTT

d_gene: NA
j_gene: TRBJ1-5
abundance: NA
v_gene: TRBV20-1
CDR3aa: CSARGLIGPQHF
CDR3nt: TGCAGTGCTAGAGGACTCATCGGGCCCCAGCATTTT

d_gene: TRBD2
j_gene: TRBJ2-3
abundance: few
v_gene: TRBV5-4
CDR3aa: CASSSGLARQTDTDTQYF
CDR3nt: TGTGCCAGCAGCTCTGGACTAGCCCGACAAACCGACACAGATACGCAGTATTTT

d_gene: TRBD1
j_gene: TRBJ2-3
abundance: NA
v_gene: TRBV9
CDR3aa: CASSAVLTGDNTDTQYF
CDR3nt: TGTGCCAGCAGCGCTGTACTGACAGGGGATAACACAGATACGCAGTATTTT

d_gene: TRBD2
j_gene: TRBJ2-7
abundance: NA
v_gene: TRBV20-1
CDR3aa: CSARDQRGGGEQYF
CDR3nt: TGCAGTGCTAGAGATCAACGGGGGGGTGGCGAGCAGTACTTC

d_gene: NA
j_gene: TRBJ1-6
abundance: NA
v_gene: TRBV3-1
CDR3aa: CASSRGSSPLHF
CDR3nt: TGTGCCAGCAGCCGCGGCAGTTCACCCCTCCACTTT

d_gene: TRBD1
j_gene: TRBJ2-1
abundance: NA
v_gene: TRBV5-6
CDR3aa: CASSLVGQGRNEQFF
CDR3nt: TGTGCCAGCAGCTTGGTAGGACAGGGGAGGAATGAGCAGTTCTTC

d_gene: NA
j_gene: TRBJ1-2
abundance: few
v_gene: TRBV20-1
CDR3aa: CSARARHDYTF
CDR3nt: TGCAGTGCTAGAGCCAGACATGACTACACCTTC

d_gene: TRBD2
j_gene: TRBJ2-7
abundance: NA
v_gene: TRBV20-1
CDR3aa: CSARDPVAGGDEQYF
CDR3nt: TGCAGTGCTAGAGATCCGGTAGCGGGAGGGGACGAGCAGTACTTC

d_gene: NA
j_gene: TRBJ2-1
abundance: few
v_gene: TRBV2
CDR3aa: CASSEWIAPRDEQFF
CDR3nt: TGTGCCAGCAGTGAGTGGATAGCCCCCAGGGATGAGCAGTTCTTC

d_gene: NA
j_gene: TRBJ1-2
abundance: many
v_gene: TRBV6-5
CDR3aa: CASSYSKAETNYGYTF
CDR3nt: TGTGCCAGCAGTTACTCGAAGGCGGAGACTAACTATGGCTACACCTTC

d_gene: NA
j_gene: TRBJ2-3
abundance: once
v_gene: TRBV3-1
CDR3aa: CASSPNRDTQYF
CDR3nt: TGTGCCAGCAGCCCCAACAGGGATACGCAGTATTTT

d_gene: TRBD1
j_gene: TRBJ2-2
abundance: NA
v_gene: TRBV12-3/TRBV12-4
CDR3aa: CASSFSRGLAGELFF
CDR3nt: TGTGCCAGCAGTTTTAGCAGGGGGCTTGCCGGGGAGCTGTTTTTT

d_gene: NA
j_gene: TRBJ1-2
abundance: NA
v_gene: TRBV7-2
CDR3aa: CASSLAGTNYGYTF
CDR3nt: TGTGCCAGCAGCTTAGCCGGCACTAACTATGGCTACACCTTC

d_gene: NA
j_gene: TRBJ1-1
abundance: many
v_gene: TRBV6-2/TRBV6-3
CDR3aa: CASSYGPSGAFF
CDR3nt: TGTGCCAGCAGTTACGGACCCTCCGGAGCTTTCTTT

d_gene: TRBD1
j_gene: TRBJ2-2
abundance: NA
v_gene: TRBV10-3
CDR3aa: CAITGVRANISRTGRNTGELFF
CDR3nt: TGTGCCATCACTGGGGTGAGAGCTAACATCAGTAGGACAGGGAGAAACACCGGGGAGCTGTTTTTT

d_gene: TRBD2
j_gene: TRBJ2-7
abundance: many
v_gene: TRBV11-2
CDR3aa: CAGSGTSGSREQYF
CDR3nt: TGTGCCGGATCCGGGACTAGCGGGAGCCGCGAGCAGTACTTC

d_gene: TRBD1
j_gene: TRBJ1-1
abundance: NA
v_gene: TRBV7-9
CDR3aa: CASSLVGTGNTEAFF
CDR3nt: TGTGCCAGCAGCTTAGTGGGGACAGGGAACACTGAAGCTTTCTTT

d_gene: NA
j_gene: TRBJ2-3
abundance: few
v_gene: TRBV24-1
CDR3aa: CATSDFYRDADTQYF
CDR3nt: TGTGCCACCAGTGATTTTTACAGGGACGCGGATACGCAGTATTTT

d_gene: NA
j_gene: TRBJ1-2
abundance: few
v_gene: TRBV7-2
CDR3aa: CASSLGGPNYGYTF
CDR3nt: TGTGCCAGCAGCTTAGGGGGCCCCAACTATGGCTACACCTTC

d_gene: NA
j_gene: TRBJ2-2
abundance: many
v_gene: TRBV7-3
CDR3aa: CATSLGRNTGELFF
CDR3nt: TGTGCCACCTCGCTCGGACGGAACACCGGGGAGCTGTTTTTT

d_gene: TRBD2
j_gene: TRBJ2-3
abundance: few
v_gene: TRBV19
CDR3aa: CATQLAARTDTQYF
CDR3nt: TGTGCCACTCAACTAGCGGCACGCACAGATACGCAGTATTTT

d_gene: TRBD2
j_gene: TRBJ2-1
abundance: NA
v_gene: TRBV20-1
CDR3aa: CSARGTSGNEQFF
CDR3nt: TGCAGTGCAAGAGGGACTAGCGGCAATGAGCAGTTCTTC

d_gene: NA
j_gene: TRBJ1-5
abundance: many
v_gene: TRBV19
CDR3aa: CASSIEHAANRGNQPQHF
CDR3nt: TGTGCCAGTAGTATAGAACACGCAGCAAACAGGGGCAATCAGCCCCAGCATTTT

d_gene: NA
j_gene: TRBJ1-6
abundance: few
v_gene: TRBV3-1
CDR3aa: CASSQDSAGGRSPLHF
CDR3nt: TGTGCCAGCAGCCAAGATTCGGCAGGTGGACGGTCACCCCTCCACTTT

d_gene: NA
j_gene: TRBJ2-7
abundance: few
v_gene: TRBV5-1
CDR3aa: CASSLAFEQYF
CDR3nt: TGCGCCAGCAGCTTGGCCTTCGAGCAGTACTTC

d_gene: NA
j_gene: TRBJ2-3
abundance: few
v_gene: TRBV10-3
CDR3aa: CAISGDTDTQYF
CDR3nt: TGTGCCATCAGCGGAGACACAGATACGCAGTATTTT

d_gene: NA
j_gene: TRBJ2-5
abundance: NA
v_gene: TRBV20-1
CDR3aa: CSASLRQETQYF
CDR3nt: TGCAGTGCTAGTCTCCGCCAAGAGACCCAGTACTTC

d_gene: NA
j_gene: TRBJ2-5
abundance: few
v_gene: TRBV29-1
CDR3aa: CSVGGKRETQYF
CDR3nt: TGCAGCGTTGGGGGAAAAAGAGAGACCCAGTACTTC

d_gene: TRBD2
j_gene: TRBJ2-7
abundance: NA
v_gene: TRBV20-1
CDR3aa: CSASTSGSGYEQYF
CDR3nt: TGCAGTGCTAGCACTAGCGGGAGCGGCTACGAGCAGTACTTC